The 19 T cell receptor beta chains presented below share a single source sample, sequenced in a study of control samples from healthy donors and cancer patients. Libraries were prepared by immunoSEQ multiplex PCR; TCRdb keeps only in-frame clonotypes and omits some of them. The sample shows fewer than 90,000 clones, approximately 87% of them seen only once. The sequenced material came from blood. The origin of the receptors is a man aged 50-60 years in good health.

DNA for the CDR3: TGTGCCAGCAGCTTAAGGGGACTGAGGCGGAATAACTATGGCTACACCTTC. This gives the protein CASSLRGLRRNNYGYTF. The chain joins TRBV7-2 to TRBJ1-2, with a possible D match to TRBD1 (5 bases). The V end was cut by 2 bases, the J end by 1 base, with 17 bases between. The CDR3 has 17 amino acids. Germline values: CDR1 SGHTA, CDR2 FQGNSA.

This clone occurred once. This chain links TRBV7-3 with TRBJ2-1; 9 bases are a match to TRBD2. Germline CDR1 is SGHTA and CDR2 is FQGTGA. J gave up 8 bases and V 4 bases, and 6 bases lay outside the gene matches. The CDR3 has 14 residues. The CDR3 DNA follows: TGTGCCAGCAGCTCCCCGGGACTAGCCCATGAGCAGTTCTTC. Amino acid sequence: CASSSPGLAHEQFF. The whole variable domain, remainder taken from reference TRBV7-3 and TRBJ2-1, is GAGVSQTPSNKVTEKGKYVELRCDPISGHTALYWYRQSLGQGPEFLIYFQGTGAADDSGLPNDRFFAVRPEGSVSTLKIQRTERGDSAVYLCASSSPGLAHEQFFGPGTRLTVL.

The rearrangement joins TRBV4-1 to TRBJ1-2; D call uncertain. This CDR3 spans 13 amino acids. Between the trimmed V and J ends, which lost 0 bases and 8 bases, there was a span of 10 bases. The germline CDR1 and CDR2 sequences are MGHRA and YSYEKL. CDR3 sequence (DNA): TGCGCCAGCAGCCAAGAATTGGGATACGGCTACACCTTC. The encoded protein is CASSQELGYGYTF.

This clone was observed once. The chain carries TRBV5-1 and TRBJ2-3; no clear D. V was clipped by 5 bases and J by 1 base, with 8 bases between them. The CDR3 sequence is 13 residues long. CDR1 SGHRS and CDR2 YFSETQ come from the germline V gene. In DNA, the CDR3 is TGCGCCAGCAGGCCAGGTGGCACAGATACGCAGTATTTT. Amino acids: CASRPGGTDTQYF.

V gene TRBV7-2 combines with J gene TRBJ1-1, with D unclear. Germline CDR1 and CDR2: SGHTA and FQGNSA. The V gene lost 4 bases and the J gene lost 4 bases, with 13 bases spanning the gap. The CDR3 sequence is 14 residues long. The CDR3 region has the DNA TGTGCCAGCAGCTCGCCCGCCGCGGGCACTGAAGCTTTCTTT. The encoded protein is CASSSPAAGTEAFF.

In this sample, this clone turned up once. The V and J genes are TRBV6-5 and TRBJ2-2; D possibly corresponds to TRBD2 (5 bases). Trimming removed 0 bases at V and 4 bases at J, with 12 bases between. This CDR3 is 16 amino acids long. Germline V gives CDR1 MNHEY, CDR2 SVGAGI. CDR3 sequence (DNA): TGTGCCAGCAGTTACTCGTTTCTAACTAGCACCGGGGAGCTGTTTTTT. This translates into CASSYSFLTSTGELFF.

The chain employs TRBV3-1 (or the pseudogene TRBV3-2) and TRBJ1-1; D remains unclear. Germline V gives CDR1 LGHDT, CDR2 YNNKEL (reference sequence). The CDR3 sequence is 14 residues long. The germline V and J ends were trimmed by 1 base and 6 bases, with 12 bases remaining between them. The CDR3 region is CASSQVGSGSEAFF. The CDR3 coding sequence is TGTGCCAGCAGCCAAGTCGGCAGTGGGTCTGAAGCTTTCTTT.

The V and J genes are TRBV5-1 and TRBJ2-1; 13 bases match TRBD2. J gave up 8 bases and V 4 bases, and 6 bases lay outside the gene matches. The CDR3 loop spans 15 amino acids. The germline V gene has CDR1 SGHRS and CDR2 YFSETQ. CDR3: CASSQLAGGLHEQFF. DNA for the CDR3: TGCGCCAGCAGCCAACTAGCGGGGGGGCTACATGAGCAGTTCTTC.

J is TRBJ1-4 and V is TRBV11-2, with D possibly being TRBD1 (5 bases). The CDR3 has 16 amino acids. The V gene lost 5 bases and the J gene lost 7 bases, with 20 bases spanning the gap. Germline V gene data show CDR1 as SGHAT and CDR2 as FQNNGV. In DNA form, the CDR3 reads TGTGCCAGCAGCCCCGGAGTCGGGGGGTTGGGTGAAAAACTGTTTTTT. As protein: CASSPGVGGLGEKLFF.

This sequence joins TRBV7-2 and TRBJ2-7, with D tentatively TRBD2 (5 bases). Germline CDR1 reads SGHTA; CDR2 reads FQGNSA. V was cut by 2 bases and J by 6 bases, with 23 bases left in between. The CDR3 covers 17 residues. For the CDR3, the DNA is TGTGCCAGCAGCTTACCCCTCGGACGTCTTGTAGCGCGCGAGCAGTACTTC. Translated: CASSLPLGRLVAREQYF.

J is TRBJ2-2 and V is TRBV28, with TRBD2 as a possible D gene (5 bases). Germline loops: CDR1 MDHEN, CDR2 SYDVKM. This CDR3 is 17 amino acids long. Deletions cut 1 base from V and 2 bases from J, with 14 bases between. CDR3 nucleotides: TGTGCCAGCAGTTTATCTTCTCGCGGGCCCAACACCGGGGAGCTGTTTTTT. Translated, it gives CASSLSSRGPNTGELFF.

This clone was seen once. Within the sample, other DNA sequences also encode this same CDR3. J is TRBJ1-2 and V is TRBV6-6; D is unresolved. Germline CDR1 reads MNHNY; CDR2 reads SVGAGI (reference sequence). V was cut by 4 bases and J by 8 bases, with 8 bases left in between. This CDR3 is 11 amino acids long. The CDR3 reads CASSLSGGYTF. CDR3 sequence (DNA): TGTGCCAGCAGTTTAAGCGGGGGCTACACCTTC.

The genes are TRBV7-2 and TRBJ1-2; no clear D. From germline, CDR1 is SGHTA and CDR2 FQGNSA. V was shortened by 1 base and J by 4 bases, with 10 bases between the two germline ends. This CDR3 is 14 amino acids long. The CDR3 spells CASSLEPEGYGYTF. CDR3 in DNA: TGTGCCAGCAGCTTAGAACCCGAGGGCTATGGCTACACCTTC.

The V gene is TRBV6-5, the J gene TRBJ2-3; D gene uncertain. The CDR3 is made up of 14 amino acids. Germline V gene data show CDR1 as MNHEY and CDR2 as SVGAGI. Deletions cut 0 bases from V and 2 bases from J, with 6 bases between. CDR3 region: CASSYSGFTDTQYF. In nucleotides, the CDR3 is TGTGCCAGCAGTTACTCGGGTTTCACAGATACGCAGTATTTT.

The chain uses TRBV11-3 and TRBJ2-6, with D unresolved. Germline CDR1 SGHNT, CDR2 YENEEA. Trimming removed 4 bases from V and 0 bases from J, with 13 bases in between. The CDR3 extends over 17 amino acids. The CDR3 nucleotides are TGTGCCAGCAGCTCTTCTTGGTGGTACTCTGGGGCCAACGTCCTGACTTTC. Translated, it gives CASSSSWWYSGANVLTF.

V usage is TRBV5-4 and J usage is TRBJ2-3, with 11 bases lining up with TRBD2. The CDR3 runs to 17 residues. V lost 1 base and J lost 3; bases outside the gene matches: 7. In germline, CDR1 is SGHNT, CDR2 YYREEE (reference sequence). The CDR3 loop reads CASSLPTSGVGTDTQYF. The CDR3, as DNA: TGTGCCAGCAGCTTGCCGACTAGCGGGGTAGGGACAGATACGCAGTATTTT.

This clone has a handful of counts. The chain couples TRBV6-2 or TRBV6-3 to TRBJ1-2; D is uncertain. CDR1 MNHEY and CDR2 SVGEGT come from the germline V gene. The length of the CDR3 is 16 residues. Trimming removed 2 bases from V and 6 bases from J, with 19 bases in between. CDR3 nucleotides: TGTGCCAGCAGTTACGTTCCAGGCGCAGTTCTACATGGCTACACCTTC. Residues: CASSYVPGAVLHGYTF.

This chain links TRBV9 with TRBJ1-3; 7 nucleotides line up with TRBD1. Looked up from germline, CDR1 is SGDLS and CDR2 is YYNGEE. J lost 0 bases, V lost 0 bases, and 6 bases had no gene match. The CDR3 spans 17 residues. The CDR3 nucleotides are TGTGCCAGCAGCGTAGGTGACAGGGCCATCTCTGGAAACACCATATATTTT. Protein sequence: CASSVGDRAISGNTIYF.

This clone was seen just once. The genes are TRBV2 and TRBJ1-2, with D unclear. Germline V gene sequence: CDR1 SNHLY, CDR2 FYNNEI. The CDR3 has 12 amino acids. Trimming pared 7 bases from V and 3 bases from J, leaving 9 bases between. The CDR3 sequence is CASIGEDYGYTF. CDR3 sequence (DNA): TGTGCCAGCATTGGGGAAGACTATGGCTACACCTTC.